The 18 T cell receptor beta chains below were found in one sample sequenced in a study of blood T cell repertoires in COVID-19. The assay was immunoSEQ multiplex PCR, and TCRdb's table has in-frame clones only and misses some. The sample has around 240,000 clones, around 83% seen once. Sequenced input: peripheral blood. The receptors derive from a middle-aged woman who had recovered from COVID-19.

The sample holds a few counts of this clone. The CDR3 is CATSRDRGGNNEQFF. CDR3 in DNA: TGTGCCACCAGCAGAGATAGGGGGGGAAACAATGAGCAGTTCTTC. The chain couples TRBV15 to TRBJ2-1, with D possibly TRBD2 on 7 matching bases. Germline V gene sequence: CDR1 LNHNV, CDR2 YYDKDF (reference sequence). V lost 0 bases and J lost 5, with 11 bases in between. CDR3 length equals 15 residues.

The chain links TRBV2 to TRBJ1-2; the D gene is possibly TRBD1 (5 bases). Between the trimmed V and J ends, which lost 6 bases and 8 bases, there was a span of 16 bases. The V gene's germline CDR1 is SNHLY and CDR2 FYNNEI. The CDR3 loop spans 13 amino acids. The CDR3 region has the DNA TGTGCCAGCAGCGCGCAGGGAAGGTACGGCTACACCTTC. Protein product: CASSAQGRYGYTF. Using reference TRBV2 and TRBJ1-2 for the parts outside the CDR3, the full variable domain is EPEVTQTPSHQVTQMGQEVILRCVPISNHLYFYWYRQILGQKVEFLVSFYNNEISEKSEIFDDQFSVERPDGSNFTLKIRSTKLEDSAMYFCASSAQGRYGYTFGSGTRLTVV.

This clone was seen just once. V is TRBV19 and J is TRBJ1-1; possibly TRBD1 for D (6 bases). V shed 3 bases and J shed 5 bases, with 10 bases lying between them. Germline V gene data show CDR1 as LNHDA and CDR2 as SQIVND (reference sequence). There are 13 residues in the CDR3. The CDR3 DNA follows: TGTGCCAGTAGTATTGCAGGGGAGACTGAAGCTTTCTTT. Translated, it gives CASSIAGETEAFF.

The count of this clone is one. The chain joins TRBV5-1 to TRBJ2-1, with 9 bases fitting TRBD2. Trimming removed 0 bases from V and 3 bases from J; junction bases left unmatched: 4. CDR3 length: 16 residues. Germline CDR1 is SGHRS and CDR2 is YFSETQ. DNA of the CDR3: TGCGCCAGCAGCTTGGATCCAGCGGGGGGCTACAATGAGCAGTTCTTC. Its translation: CASSLDPAGGYNEQFF.

This clone occurred once. This chain joins TRBV30 and TRBJ2-7; TRBD1 matches 9 bases. Germline values: CDR1 GTSNPN, CDR2 SVGIG (reference sequence). Trimming took 2 bases from V and 1 from J; bases not matched to a gene: 9. This CDR3 is 16 amino acids long. The CDR3 here is CAWSPAQGAKSYEQYF. CDR3 nucleotides: TGTGCCTGGAGTCCAGCACAGGGGGCCAAGTCCTACGAGCAGTACTTC. The entire variable domain, with the rest obtained from reference TRBV30 and TRBJ2-7, is as follows: SQTIHQWPATLVQPVGSPLSLECTVEGTSNPNLYWYRQAAGRGLQLLFYSVGIGQISSEVPQNLSASRPQDRQFILSSKKLLLSDSGFYLCAWSPAQGAKSYEQYFGPGTRLTVT.

The rearrangement links TRBV5-1 to TRBJ2-3, with 9 positions matching TRBD2. Germline V gives CDR1 SGHRS, CDR2 YFSETQ. This CDR3 is built from 12 residues. Trimming took 4 bases from V and 10 from J; bases not matched to a gene: 4. The CDR3: CASSPERGAQYF. The CDR3 DNA sequence: TGCGCCAGCAGCCCAGAGCGGGGGGCGCAGTATTTT.

CDR3 sequence: CASSPGLAKNIQYF. For the CDR3, the DNA is TGTGCCAGCAGCCCAGGGTTAGCCAAAAACATTCAGTACTTC. This rearrangement joins TRBV7-2 to TRBJ2-4; D may be TRBD1 (5 bases). This CDR3 is built from 14 residues. CDR1 is SGHTA, CDR2 FQGNSA, per germline. Trimming took 5 bases from V and 0 from J, leaving 8 bases between them.

This clone was recorded only once. This sequence joins TRBV19 and TRBJ1-1; possible D gene TRBD1, 5 bases. The CDR3 extends over 15 amino acids. The germline V gene has CDR1 LNHDA and CDR2 SQIVND (reference sequence). V lost 3 bases and J 6 bases, leaving 17 bases between the germline ends. CDR3 loop: CASSMIGGISSEAFF. The CDR3 DNA is TGTGCCAGTAGTATGATCGGGGGGATTAGCTCTGAAGCTTTCTTT.

This CDR3 is CSGIGQQETQYF. The DNA of the CDR3 is TGCAGCGGTATCGGACAGCAAGAGACCCAGTACTTC. The chain links TRBV29-1 to TRBJ2-5, with D possibly being TRBD1 (6 bases). V gave up 7 bases and J gave up 2 bases, with 11 bases separating them. Germline values: CDR1 SQVTM, CDR2 ANQGSEA. This CDR3 contains 12 residues.

This clone was seen at least ten times. This CDR3 is CASSQGDPGGDTQYF. For the CDR3, the DNA is TGCGCCAGCAGCCAGGGGGATCCCGGGGGAGATACGCAGTATTTT. The gene calls are TRBV4-3 and TRBJ2-3; the D gene is possibly TRBD2 (6 bases). V lost 3 bases and J lost 5, with 15 bases in between. Germline V gene sequence: CDR1 LGHNA, CDR2 YSLEER. The CDR3 covers 15 residues.

This chain uses TRBV7-9 with TRBJ2-3, with TRBD2 matching over 9 bases. Germline trimming cut 7 bases from V and 6 bases from J; bases unmatched to any gene: 14. From germline, CDR1 is SEHNR and CDR2 FQNEAQ (reference sequence). The CDR3 runs 16 residues. The CDR3: CASTPPMLAGFDTQYF. The CDR3 DNA reads TGTGCCAGCACCCCCCCCATGCTAGCGGGGTTTGATACGCAGTATTTT.

This clone was observed at least ten times. The J gene is TRBJ2-7, the V gene TRBV11-2; D may be TRBD2 (6 bases). In germline, CDR1 is SGHAT, CDR2 FQNNGV. The V end was cut by 5 bases, the J end by 2 bases, with 13 bases between. The CDR3 is 14 amino acids. As DNA, the CDR3 is TGTGCCAGCAGCGTTATTAGCGGAACCTACGAGCAGTACTTC. Translating gives CASSVISGTYEQYF.

This chain connects TRBV6-5 to TRBJ1-3; unclear D gene. Germline CDR1 reads MNHEY; CDR2 reads SVGAGI. V was pared by 5 bases and J by 0 bases, with 11 bases between. The CDR3 is 15 residues long. This chain's CDR3 is CASSTLGSSGNTIYF. CDR3 nucleotides: TGTGCCAGCAGTACCTTAGGGAGCTCTGGAAACACCATATATTTT.

This chain connects TRBV7-6 to TRBJ1-1; tentatively, D is TRBD1 (6 bases). V lost 5 bases and J lost 6, with 19 bases in between. The length of the CDR3 is 15 residues. From germline, CDR1 is SGHVS and CDR2 FNYEAQ. The CDR3 DNA follows: TGTGCCAGCAGCCTAGGGGAGGGGGTTAACGCTGAAGCTTTCTTT. Translating it yields CASSLGEGVNAEAFF. Combining the CDR3 with reference TRBV7-6 and TRBJ1-1 gives the whole variable domain GAGVSQSPRYKVTKRGQDVALRCDPISGHVSLYWYRQALGQGPEFLTYFNYEAQQDKSGLPNDRFSAERPEGSISTLTIQRTEQRDSAMYRCASSLGEGVNAEAFFGQGTRLTVV.

The chain employs TRBV29-1 and TRBJ1-2, with 9 bases that match TRBD1. Trimming at V came to 3 bases and at J to 2 bases, leaving 4 bases not matched to a gene. Germline values: CDR1 SQVTM, CDR2 ANQGSEA. CDR3 length equals 14 residues. The CDR3 here is CSVDRDRGNYGYTF. The CDR3 bases are TGCAGCGTTGATCGTGACAGGGGGAACTATGGCTACACCTTC.

This rearrangement joins TRBV5-1 to TRBJ2-3, with unresolved D. This CDR3 comprises 16 residues. V was clipped by 0 bases and J by 0 bases, with 11 bases between them. Germline CDR1 is SGHRS and CDR2 is YFSETQ. The CDR3 region is CASSLGQATSTDTQYF. The CDR3 DNA reads TGCGCCAGCAGCTTGGGGCAGGCCACTAGCACAGATACGCAGTATTTT.

The rearrangement joins TRBV7-2 to TRBJ1-5; a possible D gene is TRBD1 (6 bases). The ends were cut back, 4 bases at V and 7 bases at J, with 8 bases in the middle. The CDR3 covers 12 residues. CDR1 is SGHTA, CDR2 FQGNSA, per germline. The CDR3 coding sequence is TGTGCCAGCAGCTCAGGGGAGCAGCCCCAGCATTTT. Protein: CASSSGEQPQHF. The complete variable domain, with remaining parts taken from reference TRBV7-2 and TRBJ1-5, reads GAGVSQSPSNKVTEKGKDVELRCDPISGHTALYWYRQSLGQGLEFLIYFQGNSAPDKSGLPSDRFSAERTGGSVSTLTIQRTQQEDSAVYLCASSSGEQPQHFGDGTRLSIL.

This clone was detected only once. This sequence joins TRBV27 and TRBJ2-7; 9 positions agree with TRBD1. Germline CDR1 reads MNHEY; CDR2 reads SMNVEV (reference sequence). With V trimmed by 2 bases and J by 3 bases, 2 bases remained unmatched. The CDR3 contains 14 residues. The CDR3 nucleotides read TGTGCCAGCAGTTTAGACAGGGGGAACTACGAGCAGTACTTC. It is translated as CASSLDRGNYEQYF.